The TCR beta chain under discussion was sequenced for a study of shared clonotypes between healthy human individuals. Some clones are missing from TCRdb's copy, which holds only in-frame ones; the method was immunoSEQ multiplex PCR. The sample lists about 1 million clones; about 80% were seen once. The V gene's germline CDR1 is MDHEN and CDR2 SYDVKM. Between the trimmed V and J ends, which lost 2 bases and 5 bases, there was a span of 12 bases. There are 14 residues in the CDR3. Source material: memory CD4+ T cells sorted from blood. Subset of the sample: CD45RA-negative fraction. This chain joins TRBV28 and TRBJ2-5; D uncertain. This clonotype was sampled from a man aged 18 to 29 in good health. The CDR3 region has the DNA TGTGCCAGCAGTTTAAAGTCAGTTGGGGAGACCCAGTACTTC. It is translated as CASSLKSVGETQYF.